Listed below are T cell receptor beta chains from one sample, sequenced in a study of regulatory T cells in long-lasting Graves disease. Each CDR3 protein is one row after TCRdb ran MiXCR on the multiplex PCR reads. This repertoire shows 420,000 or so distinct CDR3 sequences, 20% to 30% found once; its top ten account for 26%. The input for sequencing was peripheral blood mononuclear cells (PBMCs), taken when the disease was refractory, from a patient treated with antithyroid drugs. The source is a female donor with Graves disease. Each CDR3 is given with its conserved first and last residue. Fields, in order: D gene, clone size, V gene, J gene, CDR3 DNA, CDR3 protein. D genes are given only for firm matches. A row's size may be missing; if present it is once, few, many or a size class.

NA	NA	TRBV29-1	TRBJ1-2	TGCAGCGTTGGGGAAGGAGGTTATTATGGCTGCACCTTC	CSVGEGGYYGCTF
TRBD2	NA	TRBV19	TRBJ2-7	TGTGCCAGTACCCAAACCGGGACTACCTACGAGCAGTACTTC	CASTQTGTTYEQYF
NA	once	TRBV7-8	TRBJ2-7	TGTGCCAGCAGCACTCGTGAACAGGAGCACGAGCAGTACTTC	CASSTREQEHEQYF
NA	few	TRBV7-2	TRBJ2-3	TGTGCCAGCAAACCGGGACTGACCACAGATACACAGTATTTT	CASKPGLTTDTQYF
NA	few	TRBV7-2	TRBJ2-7	TGTGCCAGCAGCTTAGGGTGGACTACTGCCTACGAGCAGTACTTC	CASSLGWTTAYEQYF
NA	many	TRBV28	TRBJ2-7	TGTGCCAGCAGCACTATCGGGACCAAAAGTTACGAGCAGTACTTC	CASSTIGTKSYEQYF
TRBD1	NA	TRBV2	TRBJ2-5	TGTGCCAGCAGCTCCGGGACAGGGGCGGAGACCCAGTACTTC	CASSSGTGAETQYF
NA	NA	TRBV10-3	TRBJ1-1	TGTGCCATCAGTGAGTCGCGTTGGGGGGGGAACACTGAAGCTTTCTTT	CAISESRWGGNTEAFF
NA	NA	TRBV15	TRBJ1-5	TGTGCCACCAGCAGAGATCGGGGGAATCAGCCCCAGCATTTT	CATSRDRGNQPQHF
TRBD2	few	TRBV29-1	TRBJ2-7	TGCAGCGTTTCGGGACTAGCGGGAGGAAACTACGAGCAGTACTTC	CSVSGLAGGNYEQYF
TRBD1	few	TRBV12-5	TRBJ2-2	TGTGCTAGTGGGAGAAAGCCCCCTCTAACAGGGGAGCCGGTCCCCGGGGAGCTGTTTTTT	CASGRKPPLTGEPVPGELFF
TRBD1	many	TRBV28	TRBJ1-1	TGTGCCAGCATTCTTAAGACAGGGGGCTACACTGAAGCTTTCTTT	CASILKTGGYTEAFF
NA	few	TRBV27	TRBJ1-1	TGTGCCAGCAGGGGGCTGACTGGAGCTTTCTTT	CASRGLTGAFF
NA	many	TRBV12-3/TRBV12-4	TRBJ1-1	TGTGCCAGCAGTTTATCAAACCGCTACACTGAAGCTTTCTTT	CASSLSNRYTEAFF
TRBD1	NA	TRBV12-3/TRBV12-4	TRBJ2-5	TGTGCCAGCAGCCCGGACAGGGCACAAGAGACCCAGTACTTC	CASSPDRAQETQYF
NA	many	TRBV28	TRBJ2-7	TGTGCCAGCAGTCGGGGCGAGCAGTACTTC	CASSRGEQYF
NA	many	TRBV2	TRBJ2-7	TGTGCCAGCAGTGAACGGCGGAACTCCTACGAGCAGTACTTC	CASSERRNSYEQYF
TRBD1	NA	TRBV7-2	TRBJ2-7	TGTGCCAGCAGCTCCCGGGACAGGCTAGGGTCGGCCGAGCAGTACTTC	CASSSRDRLGSAEQYF
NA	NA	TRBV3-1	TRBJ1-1	TGTGCCAGCAGCCAAGATCCCTCCGGGGTGAACACTGAAGCTTTCTTT	CASSQDPSGVNTEAFF
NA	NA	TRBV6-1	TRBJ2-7	TGTGCCAGCAGCCTTGAGGTCGCCTACGAGCAGTACTTC	CASSLEVAYEQYF
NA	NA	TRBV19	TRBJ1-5	TGTGCCAGTAGTTGGTTGTATCAGCCCCAGCATTTT	CASSWLYQPQHF
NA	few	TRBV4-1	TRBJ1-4	TGCGCCAGCAGCCAAGAGGGACTGAGTAATGAAAAACTGTTTTTT	CASSQEGLSNEKLFF
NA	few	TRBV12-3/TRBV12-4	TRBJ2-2	TGTGCCAGCAGCCCCAGGACGAGGTCCGGGGAGCTGTTTTTT	CASSPRTRSGELFF
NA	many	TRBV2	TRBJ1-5	TGTGCCAGCAGCATAGGGGGACGCAATCAGCCCCAGCATTTT	CASSIGGRNQPQHF
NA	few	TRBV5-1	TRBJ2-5	TGCGCCAGCAGCTTGGTTAGGGTGGAAGAGACCCAGTACTTC	CASSLVRVEETQYF
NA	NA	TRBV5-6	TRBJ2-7	TGTGCCAGCAGCCACATCTCGTCCGACCAAGATAACGAGCAGTACTTC	CASSHISSDQDNEQYF
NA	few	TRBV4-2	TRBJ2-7	TGTGCCAGCAGCCAAGTGGGGGAAACCTACGAGCAGTACTTC	CASSQVGETYEQYF
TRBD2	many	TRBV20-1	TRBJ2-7	TGCAGTGCTAGGGGACTAGCTAGCGAGCAGTACTTC	CSARGLASEQYF
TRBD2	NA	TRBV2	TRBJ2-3	TGTGCCAGCAGGGGAGGAAGTTCGACTAGCTCCTGGCCAGATACGCAGTATTTT	CASRGGSSTSSWPDTQYF
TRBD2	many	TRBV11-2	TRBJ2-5	TGTGCCAGCGGTAAAGGGACTAGCGGGAGGACGGAGACCCAGTACTTC	CASGKGTSGRTETQYF
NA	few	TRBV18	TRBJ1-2	TGTGCCAGCTCACCAAAGGTGGACTATGGCTACACCTTC	CASSPKVDYGYTF
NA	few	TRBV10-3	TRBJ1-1	TGTGCCGTACAGGGCAGCCCGAACACTGAAGCTTTCTTT	CAVQGSPNTEAFF
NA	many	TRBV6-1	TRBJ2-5	TGTGCCAGCAGAATCAGGGGTGAGACCCAGTACTTC	CASRIRGETQYF
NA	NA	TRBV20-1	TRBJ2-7	TGCAGTGCTAGAGACCTAACACGGGCTGCCTACGAGCAGTACTTC	CSARDLTRAAYEQYF
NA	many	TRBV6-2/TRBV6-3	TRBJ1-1	TGTGCCAGCAGTTACTCTAAAGGCGGAACTGAAGCTTTCTTT	CASSYSKGGTEAFF
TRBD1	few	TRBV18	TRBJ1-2	TGTGCCAGCTCACCCCGGACAGGGGGGGCTAACTATGGCTACACCTTC	CASSPRTGGANYGYTF
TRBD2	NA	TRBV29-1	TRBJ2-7	TGCAGCGTAGTGGGAGGGCCCCTCTACGAGCAGTACTTC	CSVVGGPLYEQYF
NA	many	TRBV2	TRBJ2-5	TGTGCCAGCAGCTCGCCACCCGGACGGGAGACCCAGTACTTC	CASSSPPGRETQYF
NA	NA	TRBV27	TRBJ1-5	TGTGCCAGCAGTTTACGGGCCACCCTTAGCAATCAGCCCCAGCATTTT	CASSLRATLSNQPQHF
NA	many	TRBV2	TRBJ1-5	TGTGCCAGCAGTGAATGGACAGCTCATCAGCCCCAGCATTTT	CASSEWTAHQPQHF